The next 4 T cell receptor beta chains were all read from a single sample in a study of technical replicates of blood from several donors. Clones were sequenced by immunoSEQ multiplex PCR, and TCRdb holds only the in-frame ones, with some missing. The sample lists 56,000 or so clones, about 96% occurring once. Specimen: PBMCs. These receptors all stem from a human donor in good health. Some clones in this sample may be carry-over from other donors' samples.

The rearrangement links TRBV6-4 to TRBJ2-7; 9 positions match TRBD2. The trim removed 4 bases at V and 4 bases at J, leaving 11 bases unmatched. This CDR3 region has 16 residues. Germline V lookup: CDR1 MRHNA, CDR2 SNTAGT. CDR3 loop: CASSGPPSGVKYEQYF. For the CDR3, the DNA is TGTGCCAGCAGTGGCCCACCTAGCGGGGTTAAATACGAGCAGTACTTC.

This sequence joins TRBV5-6 and TRBJ1-2, with 9 bases aligning to TRBD1. J gave up 8 bases and V 4 bases, and 15 bases lay outside the gene matches. This CDR3 spans 16 amino acids. The germline CDR1 and CDR2 sequences are SGHDT and YYEEEE. The DNA of the CDR3 is TGTGCCAGCAGCCTACTACTCCGGGACAGGGTCCGAGGCTACACCTTC. Its translation is CASSLLLRDRVRGYTF.

The rearrangement links TRBV27 to TRBJ1-1; 8 bases fit TRBD1. V shed 5 bases, J shed 1 base, and the junction held 6 bases outside the gene matches. Looked up from germline, CDR1 is MNHEY and CDR2 is SMNVEV (reference sequence). This CDR3 region has 15 residues. The CDR3 nucleotides are TGTGCCAGCAGTAGAGACAGGGGATCGAACACTGAAGCTTTCTTT. This codes for CASSRDRGSNTEAFF.

This clone was seen just once. The gene calls are TRBV10-3 and TRBJ1-2; D not resolved. Germline CDR1 reads ENHRY; CDR2 reads SYGVKD. This CDR3 spans 15 amino acids. Trimming cost V 7 bases and J 1 base, with 16 bases left between them. Here the CDR3 DNA reads TGTGCCATCACTAAATCGGAGCAGAATAACTATGGCTACACCTTC. It specifies CAITKSEQNNYGYTF.